Below, 18 T cell receptor beta chains from the same sample are listed, as sequenced in a study of blood T cell repertoires in COVID-19. Profiling relied on immunoSEQ multiplex PCR, and the TCRdb table lists in-frame clones only, not all of them. Altogether 240,000 or so clones are present, 85% to 90% being singletons, with the ten largest covering about 1%. Sequencing was done on a sample of PBMCs or T cells enriched from blood (not recorded which). All receptors come from a man between 50 and 59 years old who had been exposed to COVID-19.

This rearrangement joins TRBV18 to TRBJ2-5, with no clear D. This CDR3 is built from 13 residues. V gave up 2 bases and J gave up 2 bases, with 6 bases separating them. The germline gives CDR1 KGHSH, CDR2 LQKENI. The CDR3 region is CASSPSQQETQYF. The CDR3 bases are TGTGCCAGCTCACCAAGCCAACAAGAGACCCAGTACTTC.

V usage is TRBV12-5 and J usage is TRBJ1-2; perhaps TRBD1 as D (6 bases). The ends were cut back, 2 bases at V and 6 bases at J, with 10 bases in the middle. The CDR3 contains 13 residues. Germline loops: CDR1 LGHNT, CDR2 FRNRAP. CDR3 sequence: CASGLYRVHGYTF. The CDR3 DNA reads TGTGCTAGTGGTTTGTACAGGGTCCATGGCTACACCTTC.

J is TRBJ1-2 and V is TRBV5-4; weak D call: TRBD1 (6 bases). V lost 9 bases and J lost 6, with 12 bases in between. Germline CDR1 SGHNT, CDR2 YYREEE (reference sequence). The CDR3 totals 11 residues. The CDR3: CATGGRDGYTF. The CDR3 coding sequence is TGTGCCACGGGGGGCCGGGATGGCTACACCTTC.

This chain connects TRBV30 to TRBJ1-6; maybe TRBD1 (5 bases). Trimming shortened V by 1 base and J by 0 bases, and 22 bases separated the two germline ends. The CDR3 has 20 residues. The germline gives CDR1 GTSNPN, CDR2 SVGIG (reference sequence). CDR3 nucleotide sequence: TGTGCCTGGAGTGGAGGCCGGGCCTTGGGGCCAAGCTCCTATAATTCACCCCTCCACTTT. It translates to CAWSGGRALGPSSYNSPLHF.

This chain uses TRBV5-6 with TRBJ2-7; 10 bases are a match to TRBD1. The trim removed 3 bases at V and 1 base at J, leaving 4 bases unmatched. The CDR3 has 15 residues. The germline CDR1 and CDR2 sequences are SGHDT and YYEEEE. CDR3 sequence reads: CASSYRDRGSYEQYF. The CDR3 nucleotides read TGTGCCAGCAGCTACCGGGACAGGGGTTCCTACGAGCAGTACTTC. The full variable domain, in which reference TRBV5-6 and TRBJ2-7 provide the parts outside the CDR3, is DAGVTQSPTHLIKTRGQQVTLRCSPKSGHDTVSWYQQALGQGPQFIFQYYEEEERQRGNFPDRFSGHQFPNYSSELNVNALLLGDSALYLCASSYRDRGSYEQYFGPGTRLTVT.

The chain recombines TRBV4-2 with TRBJ1-4, with D uncertain. Trimming shortened V by 1 base and J by 6 bases, and 6 bases separated the two germline ends. The germline CDR1 and CDR2 sequences are LGHNA and YNFKEQ. There are 13 residues in the CDR3. Written as DNA, the CDR3 is TGTGCCAGCAGCCAAGCCGCGGATGAAAAACTGTTTTTT. This gives the protein CASSQAADEKLFF.

This clone was observed once. The chain joins TRBV7-7 to TRBJ2-1; D is perhaps TRBD2 (6 bases). The CDR3 is made up of 12 amino acids. Germline CDR1 SSHAT, CDR2 FNYEAQ (reference sequence). CDR3: CTDGGSYNEQFF. As DNA, the CDR3 is TGTACCGACGGGGGCTCCTACAATGAGCAGTTCTTC. Filled out from reference TRBV7-7 and TRBJ2-1, the complete variable domain reads GAGVSQSPRYKVTKRGQDVTLRCDPISSHATLYWYQQALGQGPEFLTYFNYEAQPDKSGLPSDRFSAERPEGSISTLTIQRTEQRDSAMYRCTDGGSYNEQFFGPGTRLTVL.

This chain links TRBV7-2 with TRBJ1-5; D is undetermined. The V end was cut by 2 bases, the J end by 0 bases, with 8 bases between. The CDR3 is made up of 15 amino acids. The germline gives CDR1 SGHTA, CDR2 FQGNSA. The CDR3 DNA reads as TGTGCCAGCAGCTTAATCCCCAATAGCAATCAGCCCCAGCATTTT. Translation: CASSLIPNSNQPQHF.

J is TRBJ1-2 and V is TRBV6-2 or TRBV6-3, with TRBD1 matching 12 bases. The V gene end was trimmed by 0 bases and the J gene end by 6 bases; junction bases not matched to a gene: 17. Germline V CDR1 and CDR2: MNHEY, SVGEGT. CDR3 length: 20 amino acids. DNA for the CDR3: TGTGCCAGCAGTTACTCGACCCCAATGGGGACAGGGGGCATTCGGAATGGCTACACCTTC. Encoded protein: CASSYSTPMGTGGIRNGYTF.

This clone has a handful of counts. The chain links TRBV27 to TRBJ2-1; D possibly corresponds to TRBD2 (5 bases). The CDR3 is made up of 16 amino acids. Germline assignment: CDR1 MNHEY and CDR2 SMNVEV (reference sequence). The V gene lost 5 bases and the J gene lost 0 bases, with 14 bases spanning the gap. DNA for the CDR3: TGTGCCAGCAGTGGACGAGGACGGGGCTCCTACAATGAGCAGTTCTTC. Translated, it gives CASSGRGRGSYNEQFF.

The chain's CDR3 is CASREQGGQPQHF. CDR3 DNA: TGTGCCAGCAGGGAACAGGGAGGTCAGCCCCAGCATTTT. This chain links TRBV2 with TRBJ1-5; TRBD1 might be the D (6 bases). The CDR3 is 13 residues long. Looked up from germline, CDR1 is SNHLY and CDR2 is FYNNEI. V was shortened by 6 bases and J by 6 bases, with 12 bases between the two germline ends.

The genes are TRBV7-8 and TRBJ1-6; TRBD1 agrees at 7 bases. Per the germline V gene, CDR1 is SGHVS and CDR2 is FQNEAQ. Losses at the gene ends were 1 base for V and 1 base for J; bases not matched to a gene: 7. There are 18 residues in the CDR3. The CDR3 region is CASSLGKPRGSYNSPLHF. The CDR3 region has the DNA TGTGCCAGCAGCTTAGGAAAACCCAGGGGGTCCTATAATTCACCCCTCCACTTT.

A few counts support this clone. J is TRBJ1-1 and V is TRBV2, with D maybe TRBD1 (6 bases). The CDR3 totals 12 residues. Trimming took 4 bases from V and 10 from J, leaving 13 bases between them. CDR1 and CDR2 (germline): SNHLY, FYNNEI. CDR3 nucleotide sequence: TGTGCCAGCAGTGTTCTGACAGGACGAGCTTTCTTT. As protein: CASSVLTGRAFF.

The genes are TRBV12-3 or TRBV12-4 and TRBJ2-7; TRBD1 is a possible D gene (5 bases). There are 12 residues in the CDR3. With 7 bases removed from V and 1 base from J, the gap between germline ends came to 8 bases. CDR3 nucleotides: TGTGCCAGCAAAGACAGTTCCTACGAGCAGTACTTC. This gives the protein CASKDSSYEQYF.

The chain carries TRBV10-3 and TRBJ1-4; 11 bases match TRBD1. This CDR3 has 15 amino acids. The V gene's germline CDR1 is ENHRY and CDR2 SYGVKD. Unmatched junction bases numbered 8, after V lost 6 bases and J lost 8 bases. CDR3 nucleotides: TGTGCCATCAGAGCTACCGGGACAGGGGGAGAAAAACTGTTTTTT. Protein: CAIRATGTGGEKLFF.

V is TRBV19 and J is TRBJ1-5, with D possibly being TRBD1 (5 bases). The CDR3 runs to 16 residues. Trimming removed 5 bases at V and 3 bases at J, with 17 bases between. The germline CDR1 and CDR2 sequences are LNHDA and SQIVND (reference sequence). The CDR3 here is CASSLFWGVDNQPQHF. CDR3 bases: TGTGCCAGTAGTCTCTTTTGGGGGGTTGACAATCAGCCCCAGCATTTT.

This clone came up once. The chain combines TRBV14 with TRBJ2-7; D not certain. With 1 base removed from V and 3 bases from J, the gap between germline ends came to 10 bases. The CDR3 is 14 residues long. Germline V lookup: CDR1 SGHDN, CDR2 FVKESK. The DNA of the CDR3 is TGTGCCAGCAGCCAAGGAGGCGGCTACTACGAGCAGTACGTC. As protein: CASSQGGGYYEQYV.

The chain employs TRBV5-4 and TRBJ2-3; the match to TRBD2 covers 11 bases. The CDR3 runs to 16 residues. J gave up 4 bases and V 3 bases, and 7 bases lay outside the gene matches. Germline assignment: CDR1 SGHNT and CDR2 YYREEE (reference sequence). The CDR3 DNA reads as TGTGCCAGCAGCTACAGGACTAGCGGGCTGGCAGATACGCAGTATTTT. Protein: CASSYRTSGLADTQYF.